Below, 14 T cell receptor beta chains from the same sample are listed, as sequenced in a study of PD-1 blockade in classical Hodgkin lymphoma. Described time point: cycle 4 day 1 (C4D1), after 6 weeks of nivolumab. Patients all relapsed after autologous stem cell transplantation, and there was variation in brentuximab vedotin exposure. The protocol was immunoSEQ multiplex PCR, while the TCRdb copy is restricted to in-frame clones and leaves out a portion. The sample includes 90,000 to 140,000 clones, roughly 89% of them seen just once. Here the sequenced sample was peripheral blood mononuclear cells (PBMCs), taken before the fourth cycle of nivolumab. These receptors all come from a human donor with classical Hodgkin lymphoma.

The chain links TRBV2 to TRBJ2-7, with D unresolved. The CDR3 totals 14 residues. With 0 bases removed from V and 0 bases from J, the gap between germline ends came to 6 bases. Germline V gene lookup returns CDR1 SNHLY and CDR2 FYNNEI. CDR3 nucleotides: TGTGCCAGCAGTGAAGCGCTTGGCTCCTACGAGCAGTACTTC. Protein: CASSEALGSYEQYF.

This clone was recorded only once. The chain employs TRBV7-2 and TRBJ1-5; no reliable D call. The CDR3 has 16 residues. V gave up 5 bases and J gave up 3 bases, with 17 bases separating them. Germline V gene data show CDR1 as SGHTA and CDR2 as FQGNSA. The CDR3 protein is CASSVVEARNNQPQHF. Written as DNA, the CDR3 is TGTGCCAGCAGCGTTGTCGAGGCTCGGAACAATCAGCCCCAGCATTTT. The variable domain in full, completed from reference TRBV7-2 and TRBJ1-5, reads GAGVSQSPSNKVTEKGKDVELRCDPISGHTALYWYRQSLGQGLEFLIYFQGNSAPDKSGLPSDRFSAERTGGSVSTLTIQRTQQEDSAVYLCASSVVEARNNQPQHFGDGTRLSIL.

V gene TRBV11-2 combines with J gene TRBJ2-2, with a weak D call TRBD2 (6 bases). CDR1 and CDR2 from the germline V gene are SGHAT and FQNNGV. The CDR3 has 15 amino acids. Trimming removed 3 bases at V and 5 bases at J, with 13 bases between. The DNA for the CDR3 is TGTGCCAGCAGCTTGGGACTTTCAGTAACCGGGGAGCTGTTTTTT. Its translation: CASSLGLSVTGELFF.

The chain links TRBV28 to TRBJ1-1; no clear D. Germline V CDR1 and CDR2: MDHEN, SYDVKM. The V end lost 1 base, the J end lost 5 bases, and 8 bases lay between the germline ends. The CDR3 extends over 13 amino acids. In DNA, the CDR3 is TGTGCCAGCAGTTTATTGGTAGGGACTGAAGCTTTCTTT. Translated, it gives CASSLLVGTEAFF.

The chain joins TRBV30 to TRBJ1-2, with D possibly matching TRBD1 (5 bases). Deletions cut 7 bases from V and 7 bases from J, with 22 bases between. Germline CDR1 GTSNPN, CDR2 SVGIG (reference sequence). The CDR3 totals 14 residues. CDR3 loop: CAYHVGERGPGYTF. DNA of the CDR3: TGTGCCTACCACGTGGGGGAGAGGGGACCTGGCTACACCTTC.

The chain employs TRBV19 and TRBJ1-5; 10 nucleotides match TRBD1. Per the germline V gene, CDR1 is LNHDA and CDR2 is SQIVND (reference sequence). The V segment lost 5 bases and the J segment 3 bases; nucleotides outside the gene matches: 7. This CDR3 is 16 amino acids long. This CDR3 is CASSPRDRGNNQPQHF. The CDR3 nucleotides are TGTGCCAGTAGTCCTAGGGACAGGGGAAACAATCAGCCCCAGCATTTT.

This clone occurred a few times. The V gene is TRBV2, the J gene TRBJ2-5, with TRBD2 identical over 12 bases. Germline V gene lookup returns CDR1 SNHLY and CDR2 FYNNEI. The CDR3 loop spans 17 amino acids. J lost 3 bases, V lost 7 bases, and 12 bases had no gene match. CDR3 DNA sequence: TGTGCCAGCACTAAAAGTGGGCTAGCGGGAGGGAAAGAGACCCAGTACTTC. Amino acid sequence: CASTKSGLAGGKETQYF.

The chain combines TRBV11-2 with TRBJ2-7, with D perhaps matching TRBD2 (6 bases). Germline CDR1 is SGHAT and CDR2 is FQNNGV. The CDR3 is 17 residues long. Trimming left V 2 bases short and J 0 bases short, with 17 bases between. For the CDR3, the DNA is TGTGCCAGCAGCTTAAGCACCGGCGGGGCAAGCTCCTACGAGCAGTACTTC. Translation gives CASSLSTGGASSYEQYF.

CDR3 bases: TGCGCCAGCAGCTGGACAGTGGAGTACGAGCAGTACTTC. Protein: CASSWTVEYEQYF. This chain links TRBV5-1 with TRBJ2-7; D is perhaps TRBD1 (6 bases). There are 13 residues in the CDR3. V lost 3 bases, J lost 4 bases, and 11 bases lay in between. CDR1 SGHRS and CDR2 YFSETQ come from the germline V gene.

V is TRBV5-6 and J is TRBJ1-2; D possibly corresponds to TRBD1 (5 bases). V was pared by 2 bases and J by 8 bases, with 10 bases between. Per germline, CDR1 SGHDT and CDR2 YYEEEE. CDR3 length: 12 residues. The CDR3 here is CASSFGGGGYTF. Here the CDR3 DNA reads TGTGCCAGCAGCTTCGGGGGTGGCGGCTACACCTTC.

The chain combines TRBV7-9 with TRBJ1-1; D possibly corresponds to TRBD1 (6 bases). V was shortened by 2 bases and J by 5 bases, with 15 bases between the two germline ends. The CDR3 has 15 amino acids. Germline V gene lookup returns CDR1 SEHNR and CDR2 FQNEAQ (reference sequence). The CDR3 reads CASSLRAGERTEAFF. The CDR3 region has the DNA TGTGCCAGCAGCTTACGGGCAGGGGAGAGGACTGAAGCTTTCTTT.

The CDR3 DNA reads TGTGCCAGCAGCGTAGCTGATGGGACCTACCTGGGGGGCTACACCTTC. Translating gives CASSVADGTYLGGYTF. V and J are TRBV9 and TRBJ1-2; TRBD1 might be the D (5 bases). Looked up from germline, CDR1 is SGDLS and CDR2 is YYNGEE. The CDR3 loop spans 16 amino acids. Trimming removed 0 bases from V and 8 bases from J, with 20 bases in between.

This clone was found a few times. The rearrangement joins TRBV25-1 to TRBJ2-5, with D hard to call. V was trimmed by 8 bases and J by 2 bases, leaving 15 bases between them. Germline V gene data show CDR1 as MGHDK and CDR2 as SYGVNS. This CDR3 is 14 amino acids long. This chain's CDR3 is CASATFQKQETQYF. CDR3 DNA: TGTGCCAGCGCCACCTTTCAGAAACAAGAGACCCAGTACTTC.

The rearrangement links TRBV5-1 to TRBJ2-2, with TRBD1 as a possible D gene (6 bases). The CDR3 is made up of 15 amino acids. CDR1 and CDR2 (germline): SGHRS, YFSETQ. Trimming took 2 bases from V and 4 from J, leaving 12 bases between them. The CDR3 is CASSLAGAGTGELFF. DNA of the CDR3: TGCGCCAGCAGCTTAGCAGGGGCGGGCACCGGGGAGCTGTTTTTT.